This T cell receptor beta chain was observed in a study of blood T cell repertoires in COVID-19. Per the authors' pipeline: How many nucleated cells were present was estimated from reference gene primer amplification. TCRdb's table, derived via immunoSEQ multiplex PCR, lists solely in-frame clones and lacks some. D and trimming come from the DNA, and the V and J calls and clone size come from that table. This table has roughly 46,000 clones, roughly 85% appearing once. Germline values: CDR1 SQVTM, CDR2 ANQGSEA. This CDR3 spans 14 amino acids. V dropped 0 bases and J dropped 0 bases, with 5 bases sitting between them.

The clonotype comes from a human donor in a cohort sampled during active COVID-19. The donor label of this sample is uncertain. The genes are TRBV29-1 and TRBJ2-2, with D unclear. Sample: peripheral blood. This CDR3 reads CSVEELANTGELFF. The DNA of the CDR3 is TGCAGCGTTGAAGAACTGGCGAACACCGGGGAGCTGTTTTTT.